These T cell receptor beta chains were read from a single sample in a study of blood T cell repertoires in COVID-19. The table came from immunoSEQ multiplex PCR; TCRdb's copy has only in-frame clones and leaves some out. The sample includes about 98,000 clones, 70% to 90% of them seen just once. The sample taken for sequencing was peripheral blood. The receptors derive from a man aged 45 to 65 with active COVID-19. CDR3s include the opening cysteine and the closing phenylalanine or tryptophan. The D gene is left open where the match is weak. Clone size is given for some rows only: seen once, a few or many times, or a class if the clone is expanded.

V gene: TRBV19
J gene: TRBJ1-2
clone size: -
D gene: TRBD1
CDR3 DNA: TGTGCCAGCACCGAGGGGGCCTATGGCTACACCTTC
CDR3 protein: CASTEGAYGYTF

V gene: TRBV19
J gene: TRBJ1-4
clone size: -
D gene: -
CDR3 DNA: TGTGCCAGTACCCGTAGGGGCTCTAGTGAAAAACTGTTTTTT
CDR3 protein: CASTRRGSSEKLFF

V gene: TRBV5-8
J gene: TRBJ1-6
clone size: few
D gene: TRBD1
CDR3 DNA: TGTGCCAGCAGCTTGTTGGGACAGAGTAATTCACCCCTCCACTTT
CDR3 protein: CASSLLGQSNSPLHF

V gene: TRBV7-2
J gene: TRBJ1-5
clone size: -
D gene: -
CDR3 DNA: TGTGCCAGCAGTGTGACAGTGGCTGGGCAGCCCCAGCATTTT
CDR3 protein: CASSVTVAGQPQHF

V gene: TRBV7-9
J gene: TRBJ2-5
clone size: -
D gene: -
CDR3 DNA: TGTGCCAGCAGTTCCTGGAGACCAGAACAAGAGACCCAGTACTTC
CDR3 protein: CASSSWRPEQETQYF

V gene: TRBV11-2
J gene: TRBJ1-1
clone size: -
D gene: -
CDR3 DNA: TGTGCCAGCAGCTTAGTCCCCTTTCAAGCTTTCTTT
CDR3 protein: CASSLVPFQAFF

V gene: TRBV7-7
J gene: TRBJ2-2
clone size: -
D gene: -
CDR3 DNA: TGTGCCAGCAGCTCACAGGGTTATCGGACCGGGGAGCTGTTTTTT
CDR3 protein: CASSSQGYRTGELFF

V gene: TRBV13
J gene: TRBJ2-7
clone size: -
D gene: -
CDR3 DNA: TGTGCCAGCAGCCACACAGGCCCCTGGGGCATCTACGAGCAGTACTTC
CDR3 protein: CASSHTGPWGIYEQYF

V gene: TRBV7-8
J gene: TRBJ1-6
clone size: -
D gene: -
CDR3 DNA: TGTGCCAGCACGCTGGGGGGGTTTTGGTCACCCCTCCACTTT
CDR3 protein: CASTLGGFWSPLHF

V gene: TRBV10-3
J gene: TRBJ2-7
clone size: -
D gene: TRBD2
CDR3 DNA: TGTGCCATCAGTGACTTTGCTAGCGGTACCTACGAGCAGTACTTC
CDR3 protein: CAISDFASGTYEQYF

V gene: TRBV6-4
J gene: TRBJ2-3
clone size: -
D gene: -
CDR3 DNA: TGTGCCAGCAGTGTTATGGGGGGACCCACAGATACGCAGTATTTT
CDR3 protein: CASSVMGGPTDTQYF

V gene: TRBV6-5
J gene: TRBJ2-4
clone size: -
D gene: TRBD2
CDR3 DNA: TGTGCCAGCAGCCCCGCCCAAGCGGGGAAAAACATTCAGTACTTC
CDR3 protein: CASSPAQAGKNIQYF

V gene: TRBV2
J gene: TRBJ1-3
clone size: few
D gene: TRBD1
CDR3 DNA: TGTGCCAGCAATCCAGGGGGGCAGAATCCTGGAAACACCATATATTTT
CDR3 protein: CASNPGGQNPGNTIYF

V gene: TRBV6-5
J gene: TRBJ2-6
clone size: -
D gene: -
CDR3 DNA: TGTGCCAGCTTGAGGGATAACGGGGCCAACGTCCTGACTTTC
CDR3 protein: CASLRDNGANVLTF

V gene: TRBV4-2
J gene: TRBJ1-5
clone size: few
D gene: -
CDR3 DNA: TGTGCCAGCAGCCAAGGGGCGACGTATGGGGGGGCAGGCTATCAGCCCCAGCATTTT
CDR3 protein: CASSQGATYGGAGYQPQHF

V gene: TRBV2
J gene: TRBJ2-3
clone size: -
D gene: -
CDR3 DNA: TGTGCCAGCAGTGAGAGGGGACTGACAGATACGCAGTATTTT
CDR3 protein: CASSERGLTDTQYF

V gene: TRBV7-2
J gene: TRBJ1-6
clone size: once
D gene: TRBD1
CDR3 DNA: TGTGCCAGCAGCCAGACAGGGCAAAATTCACCCCTCCACTTT
CDR3 protein: CASSQTGQNSPLHF

V gene: TRBV6-5
J gene: TRBJ1-5
clone size: once
D gene: -
CDR3 DNA: TGTGCCAGCATTACAGGGAATCAGCCCCAGCATTTT
CDR3 protein: CASITGNQPQHF

V gene: TRBV6-5
J gene: TRBJ2-3
clone size: -
D gene: TRBD2
CDR3 DNA: TGTGCCAGCAGTTCAGCGGGGGTAGCGACAGATACGCAGTATTTT
CDR3 protein: CASSSAGVATDTQYF